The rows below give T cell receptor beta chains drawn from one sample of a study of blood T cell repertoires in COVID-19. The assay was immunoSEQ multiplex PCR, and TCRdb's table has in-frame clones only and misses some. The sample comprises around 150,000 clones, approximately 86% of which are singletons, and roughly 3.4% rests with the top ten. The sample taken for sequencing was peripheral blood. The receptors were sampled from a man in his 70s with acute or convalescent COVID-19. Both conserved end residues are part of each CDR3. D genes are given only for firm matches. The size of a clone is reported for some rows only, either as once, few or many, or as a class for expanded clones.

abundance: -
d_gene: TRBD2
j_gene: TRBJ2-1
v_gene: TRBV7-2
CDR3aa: CASSSGTSPNNEQFF
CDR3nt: TGTGCCAGCAGCTCCGGGACTAGCCCTAACAATGAGCAGTTCTTC

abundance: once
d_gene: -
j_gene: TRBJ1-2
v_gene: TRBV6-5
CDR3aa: CASSYLSGGSGYTF
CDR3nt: TGTGCCAGCAGTTACCTCTCGGGGGGCTCTGGCTACACCTTC

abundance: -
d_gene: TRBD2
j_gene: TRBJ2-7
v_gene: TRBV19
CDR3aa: CASSGRDYSYEQYF
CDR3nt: TGTGCCAGTAGTGGCCGGGACTACTCCTACGAGCAGTACTTC

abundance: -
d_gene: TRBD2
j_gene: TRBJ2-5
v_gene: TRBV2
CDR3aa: CASSDPGLAGGETQYF
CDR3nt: TGTGCCAGCAGTGATCCCGGACTAGCGGGAGGGGAGACCCAGTACTTC

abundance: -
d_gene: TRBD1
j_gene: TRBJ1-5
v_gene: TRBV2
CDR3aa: CASSEAQGGNQPQHF
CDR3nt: TGTGCCAGCAGTGAAGCGCAGGGGGGCAATCAGCCCCAGCATTTT

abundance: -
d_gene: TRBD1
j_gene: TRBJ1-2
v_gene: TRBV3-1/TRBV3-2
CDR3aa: CASSHVKLTGSQHGYTF
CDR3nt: TGTGCCAGCAGCCACGTCAAACTGACAGGGTCACAGCATGGCTACACCTTC

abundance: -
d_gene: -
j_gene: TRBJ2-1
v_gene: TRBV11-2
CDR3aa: CASSPHSRFSEQFF
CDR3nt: TGTGCCAGCAGCCCCCACAGTAGATTTAGTGAGCAGTTCTTC

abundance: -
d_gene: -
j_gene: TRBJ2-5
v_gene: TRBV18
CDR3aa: CASSPGVVETQYF
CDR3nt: TGTGCCAGCTCACCCGGAGTGGTTGAGACCCAGTACTTC

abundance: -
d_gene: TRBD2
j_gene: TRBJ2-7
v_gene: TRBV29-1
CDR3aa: CSVGAGGSYEQYF
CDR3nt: TGCAGCGTTGGTGCGGGAGGTTCCTACGAGCAGTACTTC

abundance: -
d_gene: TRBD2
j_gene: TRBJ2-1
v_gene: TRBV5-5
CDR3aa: CASSFELAGAPTYNEQFF
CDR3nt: TGTGCCAGCAGCTTCGAGCTAGCGGGAGCCCCTACCTACAATGAGCAGTTCTTC

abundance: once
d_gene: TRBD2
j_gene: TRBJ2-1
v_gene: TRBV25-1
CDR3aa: CASRGQGLAGGDEQFF
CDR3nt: TGTGCCAGCAGGGGACAGGGACTAGCGGGAGGAGATGAGCAGTTCTTC

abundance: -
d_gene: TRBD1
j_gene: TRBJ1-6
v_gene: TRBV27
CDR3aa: CASRLRQGNNSPLHF
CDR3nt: TGTGCCAGCAGGCTCAGACAGGGTAATAATTCACCCCTCCACTTT

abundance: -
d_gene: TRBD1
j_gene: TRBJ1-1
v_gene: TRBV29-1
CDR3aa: CSVALGQGLTEAFF
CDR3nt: TGCAGCGTAGCCTTGGGACAGGGGCTCACTGAAGCTTTCTTT

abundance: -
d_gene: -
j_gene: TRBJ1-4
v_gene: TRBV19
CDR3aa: CASSRGSREKLFF
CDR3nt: TGTGCCAGTTCTAGGGGATCCCGTGAAAAACTGTTTTTT

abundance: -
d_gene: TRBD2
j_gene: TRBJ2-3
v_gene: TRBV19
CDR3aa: CASGFLAGGTDTQYF
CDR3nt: TGTGCCAGTGGGTTTCTAGCGGGAGGCACAGATACGCAGTATTTT

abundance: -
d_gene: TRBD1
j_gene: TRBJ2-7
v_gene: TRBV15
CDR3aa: CATSRDYYDRANEQYF
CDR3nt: TGTGCCACCAGCAGAGATTATTACGACAGGGCAAACGAGCAGTACTTC

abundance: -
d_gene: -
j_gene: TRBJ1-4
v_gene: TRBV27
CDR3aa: CASSPIDGTIVKLFF
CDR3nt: TGTGCCAGCAGTCCGATCGACGGGACAATCGTAAAACTGTTTTTT

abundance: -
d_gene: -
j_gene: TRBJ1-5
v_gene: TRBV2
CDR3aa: CASSEARNNQPQHF
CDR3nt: TGTGCCAGCAGTGAAGCGCGTAACAATCAGCCCCAGCATTTT

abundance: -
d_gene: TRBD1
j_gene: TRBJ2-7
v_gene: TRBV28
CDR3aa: CASSPHRDSNYEQYF
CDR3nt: TGTGCCAGCAGTCCTCACCGGGACAGCAACTACGAGCAGTACTTC

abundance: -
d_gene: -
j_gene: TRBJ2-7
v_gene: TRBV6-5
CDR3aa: CASSRTRGSYEQYF
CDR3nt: TGTGCCAGCAGCCGCACCCGGGGATCCTACGAGCAGTACTTC

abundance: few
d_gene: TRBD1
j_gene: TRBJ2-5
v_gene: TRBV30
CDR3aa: CASGQAIQETQYF
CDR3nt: TGTGCCTCTGGACAGGCCATACAAGAGACCCAGTACTTC

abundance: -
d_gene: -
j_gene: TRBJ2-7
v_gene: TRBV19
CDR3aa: CASSFTRTYEQYF
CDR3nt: TGTGCCAGTAGTTTTACACGTACCTACGAGCAGTACTTC

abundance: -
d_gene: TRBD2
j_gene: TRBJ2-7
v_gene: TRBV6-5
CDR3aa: CATETSGRYEQYF
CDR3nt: TGTGCCACCGAGACTAGCGGGAGGTACGAGCAGTACTTC

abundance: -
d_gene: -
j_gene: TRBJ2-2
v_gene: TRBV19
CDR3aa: CASSTLQGANTGELFF
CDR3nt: TGTGCCAGTAGTACCCTACAGGGTGCGAACACCGGGGAGCTGTTTTTT

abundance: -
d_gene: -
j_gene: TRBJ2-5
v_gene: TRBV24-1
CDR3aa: CATSDPRPETETQYF
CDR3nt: TGTGCCACCAGTGACCCGAGACCGGAGACGGAGACCCAGTACTTC